This TCR beta chain was profiled in a study of T-cell reconstitution after alpha-beta-depleted transplantation in children (dated by TCRdb to 2016 to 2017). A note on the overall study: T-cell immune reconstitution after TCRalphabeta/CD19-depleted allogeneic hematopoietic cell transplantation in children was quantitatively tracked in the study by means of TCR repertoire profiling.

Worth noting for this clonotype: What this receptor recognizes is not known. Base qualities were left out, and no much larger clone turns up one base away.

The junction shows trimming of 3 bases on V and 11 bases on J, plus 7 bases between the germline ends. The CDR3 runs 11 amino acids, cysteine and phenylalanine included. Only the CDR3 DNA stays, 33 bases, in frame from base 1. Library preparation employed PCR. The sequencer listed for this sample is Illumina HiSeq 2500. TCR libraries were prepared with molecular barcoding, using unique molecular identifiers to normalize TCRbeta repertoire quantification. The public reads were run again by TCRdb, first through fastp at Q25 and then through MiXCR, and only productive beta chains were kept. For every CDR3 protein sequence, its rows merge into one entry that carries the most common genes and DNA. The sample table contains fewer than 400,000 distinct CDR3 sequences; only one count was recorded for over 20% of them. The top ten constitute 3.8% of the sample.

This material consisted of PBMCs from the stem cell graft donor, taken from the stem cell graft. The rearrangement combines TRBV12-3 or TRBV12-4 with TRBJ2-2, with a tentative D gene TRBD2 over 5 matching bases. This receptor was identified in a human donor who donated a stem cell graft to a child with acute myeloid leukemia. DNA sequence: TGTGCCAGCAGTTTGAGGGCCGAGCTGTTTTTT. The translation is CASSLRAELFF.